This TCR beta chain was found in a study of blood T cell repertoires in COVID-19. As for the study in general: Samples came from the United States, Italy and Spain, spanning acute and convalescent COVID-19. Sources were T cells, B-cell-depleted T cells, or PBMCs; the material itself was cDNA or gDNA.

Original analysis: How many nucleated cells were present was estimated from reference gene primer amplification. TCRdb's table, derived via immunoSEQ multiplex PCR, lists solely in-frame clones and lacks some. The D gene and trimming were derived from the DNA, and the V and J assignments and clone size from that table. The data contain fewer than 200,000 clones, 75% to 85% of them singletons. The trim removed 6 bases at V and 2 bases at J, leaving 6 bases unmatched. CDR3 length: 14 residues. CDR1 and CDR2 (germline): LNHNV, YYDKDF (reference sequence). Seattle-derived patients entered the study during active infection and were followed longitudinally.

This chain links TRBV15 with TRBJ2-7; 8 nucleotides match TRBD2. This TCR was sampled from a woman in her fifties or sixties with COVID-19, enrolled during active disease. Material: peripheral blood. This chain's CDR3 is CATRDGRAAYEQYF. Written as DNA, the CDR3 is TGTGCCACCAGAGACGGGAGGGCCGCCTACGAGCAGTACTTC. Complete variable domain (other parts from reference TRBV15 and TRBJ2-7): DAMVIQNPRYQVTQFGKPVTLSCSQTLNHNVMYWYQQKSSQAPKLLFHYYDKDFNNEADTPDNFQSRRPNTSFCFLDIRSPGLGDTAMYLCATRDGRAAYEQYFGPGTRLTVT.